This TCR beta chain was observed in a study of cytomegalovirus exposure and HLA in healthy donors. Germline V gene sequence: CDR1 SGDLS, CDR2 YYNGEE. V was pared by 0 bases and J by 0 bases, with 5 bases of the junction left unmatched. The CDR3 has 16 residues. PCR involved 60 Vbeta and 13 Jbeta primers. Here immunoSEQ multiplex PCR was the method, and the copy in TCRdb shows in-frame clones only, minus some. The sample consists of 200,000 to 250,000 clones, about 89% of them appearing once. About this clone itself: Its antigen is unidentified.

Study-level findings and limits: There was a cluster of highly shared sequence variants that was likely a sequencing artifact. A missense DCLRE1C variant was associated with V- and J-gene trimming of TCR beta chains in a later analysis, and an independent cohort replicated the association. The authors listed approximately 160 TCR beta chains as cytomegalovirus-associated.

The chain couples TRBV9 to TRBJ1-1; 7 bases align to TRBD1. The specimen sequenced was PBMCs. This TCR was recovered from a young woman in good health and CMV-seronegative. The CDR3, as DNA: TGTGCCAGCAGCGTAGATGTGGGACAGATGAACACTGAAGCTTTCTTT. Protein sequence: CASSVDVGQMNTEAFF.